Below are 25 T cell receptor beta chains sequenced from a single sample in a study of shared clonotypes between healthy human individuals. CD45RO-negative, CCR7-selected cells formed the naive CD8 fraction, which excluded terminally differentiated effector memory CD45RA+ cells. TCRdb keeps only in-frame clones here, not all; method: immunoSEQ multiplex PCR. The sample lists about 580,000 clones, 98% occurring once. Sequenced input: naive CD8+ T cells sorted from blood. Every receptor here comes from a man aged 30 to 45 in good health.

V gene TRBV15 combines with J gene TRBJ2-6, with unresolved D. The V gene's germline CDR1 is LNHNV and CDR2 YYDKDF (reference sequence). The ends were cut back, 9 bases at V and 0 bases at J, with 12 bases in the middle. This CDR3 comprises 15 residues. CDR3 bases: TGTGCCACGGCTCATTCGTTCTCTGGGGCCAACGTCCTGACTTTC. Amino acids: CATAHSFSGANVLTF.

The chain uses TRBV14 and TRBJ1-2; the match to TRBD1 covers 9 bases. Germline V gives CDR1 SGHDN, CDR2 FVKESK. The V segment lost 1 base and the J segment 1 base; nucleotides outside the gene matches: 10. The CDR3 length is 18 residues. The CDR3 reads CASSQGYHRDRDNYGYTF. The CDR3 DNA sequence: TGTGCCAGCAGCCAAGGATACCACCGGGACAGGGATAACTATGGCTACACCTTC.

This chain connects TRBV6-5 to TRBJ2-1; D call uncertain. Trimming left V 7 bases short and J 7 bases short, with 11 bases between. Germline V gives CDR1 MNHEY, CDR2 SVGAGI. CDR3 length: 12 residues. The CDR3 region is CASIESGNEQFF. The CDR3 bases are TGTGCCAGCATCGAAAGTGGGAATGAGCAGTTCTTC.

This rearrangement joins TRBV15 to TRBJ1-1; TRBD1 is a possible D gene (6 bases). V lost 7 bases, J lost 1 base, and 10 bases lay in between. The CDR3 extends over 13 amino acids. Germline values: CDR1 LNHNV, CDR2 YYDKDF (reference sequence). CDR3 in amino acids: CATTRTENTEAFF. The CDR3 coding sequence is TGTGCCACCACTCGGACAGAGAACACTGAAGCTTTCTTT.

V usage is TRBV18 and J usage is TRBJ2-7; TRBD1 agrees at 9 bases. The CDR3 spans 15 residues. CDR1 is KGHSH, CDR2 LQKENI, per germline. The trim removed 5 bases at V and 3 bases at J, leaving 8 bases unmatched. CDR3 protein: CASSTPGQGNYEQYF. The CDR3 DNA sequence: TGTGCCAGCTCAACGCCGGGACAGGGAAACTACGAGCAGTACTTC.

This rearrangement joins TRBV25-1 to TRBJ2-7; TRBD2 is a possible D gene (6 bases). The CDR3 is 12 amino acids. The V gene lost 6 bases and the J gene lost 3 bases, with 9 bases spanning the gap. Looked up from germline, CDR1 is MGHDK and CDR2 is SYGVNS. CDR3 in DNA: TGTGCCAGCAGGATGGGACTCTACGAGCAGTACTTC. Translation gives CASRMGLYEQYF.

V is TRBV5-1 and J is TRBJ2-5; 9 nucleotides agree with TRBD2. V shed 4 bases, J shed 2 bases, and the junction held 9 bases outside the gene matches. The CDR3 sequence is 16 residues long. The V gene's germline CDR1 is SGHRS and CDR2 YFSETQ. CDR3 region: CASSPQREATQETQYF. The DNA of the CDR3 is TGCGCCAGCAGCCCCCAGCGGGAGGCCACACAAGAGACCCAGTACTTC.

This clone has only one observation. This chain joins TRBV9 and TRBJ2-1, with 9 bases identical to TRBD2. J gave up 7 bases and V 3 bases, and 8 bases lay outside the gene matches. CDR3 length equals 15 residues. The germline gives CDR1 SGDLS, CDR2 YYNGEE. In DNA form, the CDR3 reads TGTGCCAGCAGCGCGGGGACTAGCACTAGGAATGAGCAGTTCTTC. Its protein product is CASSAGTSTRNEQFF.

The V and J genes are TRBV5-1 and TRBJ2-1, with 12 bases identical to TRBD2. This CDR3 contains 19 residues. V lost 3 bases, J lost 1 base, and 11 bases stayed unmatched. Per germline, CDR1 SGHRS and CDR2 YFSETQ. CDR3 in amino acids: CASSSMTSGSSLSYNEQFF. CDR3 DNA: TGCGCCAGCAGCTCCATGACTAGCGGGAGCTCCCTTTCCTACAATGAGCAGTTCTTC.

Details on this clone: Other DNA sequences in this specimen translate into the identical CDR3. J is TRBJ1-1 and V is TRBV27; D may be TRBD1 (5 bases). The germline CDR1 and CDR2 sequences are MNHEY and SMNVEV (reference sequence). The CDR3 contains 13 residues. Trimming removed 2 bases from V and 5 bases from J, with 9 bases in between. The chain's CDR3 is CASSLGGRTEAFF. The CDR3 DNA reads as TGTGCCAGCAGTTTAGGGGGAAGGACTGAAGCTTTCTTT.

This chain links TRBV27 with TRBJ2-7; TRBD2 matches at 10 bases. J lost 0 bases, V lost 5 bases, and 7 bases had no gene match. Germline CDR1 MNHEY, CDR2 SMNVEV (reference sequence). The CDR3 consists of 16 residues. CDR3 loop: CASSARLAGSSYEQYF. The CDR3 DNA reads TGTGCCAGCAGTGCCAGACTAGCGGGTAGCTCCTACGAGCAGTACTTC.

This clone has just one count. The chain is built from TRBV6-1 and TRBJ2-5, with TRBD2 matching over 7 bases. The length of the CDR3 is 15 residues. Per the germline V gene, CDR1 is MNHNS and CDR2 is SASEGT. The ends lost 4 bases at V and 2 bases at J; junction bases unmatched: 7. The CDR3 nucleotides read TGTGCCAGCAGTGGTCCAGCGGGGCTACAAGAGACCCAGTACTTC. This encodes CASSGPAGLQETQYF.

The V gene is TRBV7-3, the J gene TRBJ2-3; TRBD1 aligns across 9 bases. V trimming: 4 bases; J trimming: 6 bases; junction bases outside the gene matches: 5. This CDR3 has 14 amino acids. Germline CDR1 reads SGHTA; CDR2 reads FQGTGA. CDR3 nucleotides: TGTGCCAGCAGCTCCGGACAGGGGATTGATACGCAGTATTTT. Translation gives CASSSGQGIDTQYF.

The chain carries TRBV7-9 and TRBJ2-1; 13 nucleotides match TRBD2. V shed 1 base, J shed 6 bases, and the junction held 6 bases outside the gene matches. This CDR3 has 17 residues. CDR1 and CDR2 (germline): SEHNR, FQNEAQ (reference sequence). For the CDR3, the DNA is TGTGCCAGCAGCTTAGTTCCCGGACTAGCGGGAGCCAATGAGCAGTTCTTC. This codes for CASSLVPGLAGANEQFF.

A single count supports this clone. This sequence joins TRBV4-1 and TRBJ1-1; TRBD1 matches 8 bases. Germline CDR1 and CDR2: MGHRA and YSYEKL. After removal of 2 bases from V and 1 base from J, the junction contained 6 bases not matched to a gene. The CDR3 has 16 residues. In DNA, the CDR3 is TGCGCCAGCAGCCAACATTCCGGGACAGGGAACACTGAAGCTTTCTTT. This sequence encodes CASSQHSGTGNTEAFF.

This chain uses TRBV7-6 with TRBJ2-2; the match to TRBD2 covers 9 bases. V shed 4 bases and J 8 bases; nucleotides not matched to a gene: 5. From germline, CDR1 is SGHVS and CDR2 FNYEAQ. There are 14 residues in the CDR3. The CDR3 DNA is TGTGCCAGCAGCTCTTCTAGCGGGATGGGGGAGCTGTTTTTT. Protein sequence: CASSSSSGMGELFF.

This rearrangement joins TRBV7-9 to TRBJ2-4, with 12 bases aligning to TRBD2. Germline V gives CDR1 SEHNR, CDR2 FQNEAQ (reference sequence). V was pared by 5 bases and J by 7 bases, with 6 bases of the junction left unmatched. CDR3 length equals 15 residues. The CDR3 here is CASSSSGTSGNIQYF. The CDR3 nucleotides are TGTGCCAGCAGCAGCTCCGGGACTAGCGGGAACATTCAGTACTTC.

The chain links TRBV28 to TRBJ2-7; tentatively, D is TRBD1 or TRBD2 (5 bases each). Trimming stripped 4 bases from V and 3 bases from J, with 10 bases between. Germline assignment: CDR1 MDHEN and CDR2 SYDVKM. CDR3 length: 13 amino acids. CDR3: CASSWDGNYEQYF. The DNA for the CDR3 is TGTGCCAGCAGTTGGGACGGAAACTACGAGCAGTACTTC.

The chain employs TRBV21-1 and TRBJ2-2; the table's D call TRBD2 went unverified against the DNA. TRBV21-1 is a pseudogene. The CDR3 is 20 amino acids. The CDR3 reads CASSKPETSGTKANTGELFF. The CDR3 DNA follows: TGTGCCAGCAGCAAACCCGAGACTAGCGGGACGAAAGCGAACACCGGGGAGCTGTTTTTT.

The chain employs TRBV27 and TRBJ1-1; maybe TRBD1 (5 bases). CDR1 and CDR2 (germline): MNHEY, SMNVEV (reference sequence). The CDR3 has 14 residues. The germline V and J ends were trimmed by 7 bases and 0 bases, with 12 bases remaining between them. CDR3 loop: CASTTGHLNTEAFF. In DNA form, the CDR3 reads TGTGCCAGCACCACCGGACACTTGAACACTGAAGCTTTCTTT.

The rearrangement links TRBV7-9 to TRBJ2-7; tentative D call: TRBD1 (6 bases). From germline, CDR1 is SEHNR and CDR2 FQNEAQ (reference sequence). V lost 4 bases and J 1 base, leaving 11 bases between the germline ends. The CDR3 totals 14 residues. Written as DNA, the CDR3 is TGTGCCAGCAGCTCCCGGACAGCTTCCTACGAGCAGTACTTC. Amino acid sequence: CASSSRTASYEQYF.

The rearrangement uses TRBV2 and TRBJ1-2, with D uncertain. The V and J ends lost 1 base and 4 bases respectively, with 7 bases between them. Looked up from germline, CDR1 is SNHLY and CDR2 is FYNNEI. CDR3 size: 13 residues. The CDR3 DNA reads TGTGCCAGCAGTGAAGGCCAGTTCTATGGCTACACCTTC. Protein product: CASSEGQFYGYTF.

V is TRBV7-8 and J is TRBJ2-5; weak D call: TRBD2 (6 bases). This CDR3 has 14 amino acids. V lost 4 bases, J lost 2 bases, and 11 bases lay in between. Germline assignment: CDR1 SGHVS and CDR2 FQNEAQ. CDR3 loop: CASSYSDYQETQYF. The CDR3 nucleotides are TGTGCCAGCAGCTACTCGGACTATCAAGAGACCCAGTACTTC. Supplemented by reference TRBV7-8 and TRBJ2-5, the full variable domain reads GAGVSQSPRYKVAKRGQDVALRCDPISGHVSLFWYQQALGQGPEFLTYFQNEAQLDKSGLPSDRFFAERPEGSVSTLKIQRTQQEDSAVYLCASSYSDYQETQYFGPGTRLLVL.

J is TRBJ1-3 and V is TRBV6-1, with 9 nucleotides matching TRBD1. V gave up 1 base and J gave up 8 bases; unmatched junction bases: 6. Looked up from germline, CDR1 is MNHNS and CDR2 is SASEGT. The CDR3 totals 15 residues. CDR3 in amino acids: CASSEGTGAGDTIYF. CDR3 DNA: TGTGCCAGCAGTGAAGGGACAGGGGCAGGAGACACCATATATTTT.

This clone was seen just once. In nucleotides, the CDR3 is TGCAGCGTTGAAGAACTAGCTAGCGAGCAGTACTTC. It encodes CSVEELASEQYF. J is TRBJ2-7 and V is TRBV29-1, with TRBD2 as a possible D gene (6 bases). CDR3 length: 12 amino acids. V lost 0 bases, J lost 6 bases, and 9 bases lay in between. In germline, CDR1 is SQVTM, CDR2 ANQGSEA.